Each of the 3 T cell receptor beta chains below was sequenced from the same sample in a study of blood T cell repertoires in COVID-19. Only in-frame clones appear in the TCRdb table, and some are missing; sequencing was by immunoSEQ multiplex PCR. This sample yields roughly 430,000 clones, of which over 75% are seen a single time; roughly 1.4% belongs to the top ten. The source material was PBMCs or T cells enriched from blood (not recorded which). The receptors derive from a young woman who had been exposed to COVID-19.

The chain is built from TRBV28 and TRBJ2-2, with D possibly being TRBD2 (5 bases). The CDR3 is 17 amino acids. Trimming shortened V by 1 base and J by 1 base, and 13 bases separated the two germline ends. The germline CDR1 and CDR2 sequences are MDHEN and SYDVKM. CDR3 DNA sequence: TGTGCCAGCAGTTTATCCGCCAGAGGGAAGAACACCGGGGAGCTGTTTTTT. Its translation: CASSLSARGKNTGELFF.

This chain links TRBV25-1 with TRBJ2-1; perhaps TRBD1 as D (6 bases). The CDR3 has 18 residues. Trimming removed 5 bases from V and 0 bases from J, with 20 bases in between. Germline-derived CDR1 and CDR2 are MGHDK and SYGVNS. The CDR3 DNA reads as TGTGCCAGCAGTCGTACAGGGCCCCTGCAAAGCTCCTACAATGAGCAGTTCTTC. This codes for CASSRTGPLQSSYNEQFF.

The V gene is TRBV5-4, the J gene TRBJ2-7; 9 bases line up with TRBD1. Per the germline V gene, CDR1 is SGHNT and CDR2 is YYREEE (reference sequence). The CDR3 has 15 residues. V lost 4 bases to trimming and J lost 2 bases; unmatched junction nucleotides: 7. The DNA for the CDR3 is TGTGCCAGCAGCCAGGGACAGGGAGCAGCCTACGAGCAGTACTTC. Protein product: CASSQGQGAAYEQYF.